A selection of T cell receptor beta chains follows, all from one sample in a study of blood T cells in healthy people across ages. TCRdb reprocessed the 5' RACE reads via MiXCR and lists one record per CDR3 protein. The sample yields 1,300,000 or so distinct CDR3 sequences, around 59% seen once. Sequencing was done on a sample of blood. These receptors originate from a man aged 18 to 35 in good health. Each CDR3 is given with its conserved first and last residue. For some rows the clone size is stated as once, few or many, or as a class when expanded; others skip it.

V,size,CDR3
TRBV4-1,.,CASSQTSGEYNEQFF
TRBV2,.,CASSRQGGNPPLHF
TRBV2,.,CASGGTLLPNEQFF
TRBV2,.,CASSFGTAIGDQPQHF
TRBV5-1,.,CASSTSGTKETQYF
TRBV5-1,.,CASSWDVTSGGSSYEQYF
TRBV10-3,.,CAISPDRGQTYNEQFF
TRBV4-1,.,CASSRYRDRVNEQFF
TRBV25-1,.,CASSESGLMNTEAFF
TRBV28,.,CAASTSNAPLHF
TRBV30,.,CAWSPYTGTSDEETQYF
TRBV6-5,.,CASSYSGNGETYEQYF
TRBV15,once,CATSERYLAVAKNIQYF
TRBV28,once,CASSSDGRSYEQYF
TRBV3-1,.,CASSPTQGASTYEQYF
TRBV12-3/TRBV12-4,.,CASLPGQGAGEAFF
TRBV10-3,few,CAISELSGMRGYGYTF
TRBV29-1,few,CSVEDPAPADTQYF
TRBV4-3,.,CASSQGTSGANEQFF
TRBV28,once,CASSLLALAYEQYF
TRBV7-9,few,CASSPRQGDAETQYF
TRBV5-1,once,CASSLAPEHNVLTF
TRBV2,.,CASRVPGQNQPQHF
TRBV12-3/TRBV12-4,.,CASRSSEISTDTEYF
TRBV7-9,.,CASSEPGQGSYEQYF
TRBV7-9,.,CASSLESGGIIDTEAFF
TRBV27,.,CASSPGTGGHQPQHF
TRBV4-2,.,CASSQPGLAGYEQYF
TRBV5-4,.,CASSSLLAGESEQYF
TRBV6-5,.,CASSYSQTAPYGYTF
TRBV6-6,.,CASSYGAEAGELFF
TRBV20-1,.,CSGLDNEQFF
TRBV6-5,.,CASTVTGTGRNGYTF
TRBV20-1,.,CSAYSSADTQYF